This TCR beta chain was profiled in a study of blood T cells in healthy people across ages. This clonotype was recorded once. Its antigen remains unknown. The second PCR ran roughly 7 to 12 cycles with a sample-barcoded 5' primer and J-beta primers. TCRdb re-called the 5' RACE reads with MiXCR, one entry per CDR3 protein. Of approximately 1,000,000 distinct CDR3 sequences in the sample, roughly two fifths are singletons; the top ten hold under 15%. Study-wide points: There was no known CMV status for donors, so expanded clonotype changes were possibly confounded.

Germline V gives CDR1 SEHNR, CDR2 FQNEAQ (reference sequence). CDR3 length equals 15 residues. J lost 1 base, V lost 3 bases, and 4 bases had no gene match. The sequencing input was blood. This receptor was taken from a man between 18 and 29 years old in good health. The genes are TRBV7-9 and TRBJ2-5, with 8 positions matching TRBD2. Here the CDR3 DNA reads TGTGCCAGCAGCTTGGCGGGGGGCGTCCAAGAGACCCAGTACTTC. It codes for CASSLAGGVQETQYF.